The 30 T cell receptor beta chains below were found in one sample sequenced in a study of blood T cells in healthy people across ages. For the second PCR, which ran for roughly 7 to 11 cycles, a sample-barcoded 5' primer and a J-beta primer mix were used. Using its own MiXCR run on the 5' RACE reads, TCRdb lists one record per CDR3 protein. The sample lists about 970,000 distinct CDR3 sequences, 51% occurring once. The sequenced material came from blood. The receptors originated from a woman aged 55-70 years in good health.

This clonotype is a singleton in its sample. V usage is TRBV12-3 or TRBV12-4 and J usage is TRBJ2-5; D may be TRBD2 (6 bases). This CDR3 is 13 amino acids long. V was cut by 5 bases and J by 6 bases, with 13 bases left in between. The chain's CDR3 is CASSGDWVQTQYF. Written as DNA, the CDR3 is TGTGCCAGCAGTGGGGACTGGGTGCAGACCCAGTACTTC.

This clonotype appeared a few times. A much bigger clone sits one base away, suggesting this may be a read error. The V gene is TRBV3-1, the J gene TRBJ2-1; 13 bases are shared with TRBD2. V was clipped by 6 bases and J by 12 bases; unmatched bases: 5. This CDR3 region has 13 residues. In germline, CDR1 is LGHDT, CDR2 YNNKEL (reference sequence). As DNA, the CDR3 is TGTGCCAGCAGTAGCGGGACTAGCGGGGTGCAGTTCTTC. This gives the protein CASSSGTSGVQFF.

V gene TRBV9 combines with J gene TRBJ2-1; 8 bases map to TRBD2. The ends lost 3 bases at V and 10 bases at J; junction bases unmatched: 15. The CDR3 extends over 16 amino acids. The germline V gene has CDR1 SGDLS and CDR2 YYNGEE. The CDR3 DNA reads TGTGCCAGCAGCGCCGGGAGGACTAGCTTTCTCGAGGAGCAGTTCTTC. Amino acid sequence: CASSAGRTSFLEEQFF.

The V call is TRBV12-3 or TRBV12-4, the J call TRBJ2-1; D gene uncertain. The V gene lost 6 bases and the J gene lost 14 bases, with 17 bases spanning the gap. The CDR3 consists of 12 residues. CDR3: CASSLGFEVEFF. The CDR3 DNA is TGTGCCAGCAGCCTAGGATTCGAAGTGGAGTTCTTC.

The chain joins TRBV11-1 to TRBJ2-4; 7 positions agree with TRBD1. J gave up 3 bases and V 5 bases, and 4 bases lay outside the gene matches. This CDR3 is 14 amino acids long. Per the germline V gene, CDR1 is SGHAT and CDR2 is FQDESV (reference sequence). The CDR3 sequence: CASSRWDSKNIQYF. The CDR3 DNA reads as TGTGCCAGCAGCCGGTGGGACAGCAAAAACATTCAGTACTTC.

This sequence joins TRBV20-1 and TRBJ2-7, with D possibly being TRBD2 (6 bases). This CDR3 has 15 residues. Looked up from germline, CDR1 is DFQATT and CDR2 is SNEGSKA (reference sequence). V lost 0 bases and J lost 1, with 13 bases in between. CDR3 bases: TGCAGTGCTAGAGATTTCGGGAGTACGTCCTACGAGCAGTACTTC. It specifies CSARDFGSTSYEQYF.

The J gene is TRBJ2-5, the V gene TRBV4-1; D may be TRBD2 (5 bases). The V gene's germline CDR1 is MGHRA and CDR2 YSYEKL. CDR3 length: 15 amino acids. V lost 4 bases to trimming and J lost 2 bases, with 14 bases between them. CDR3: CASSPWERWQETQYF. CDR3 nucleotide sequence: TGCGCCAGCAGCCCCTGGGAGAGGTGGCAAGAGACCCAGTACTTC.

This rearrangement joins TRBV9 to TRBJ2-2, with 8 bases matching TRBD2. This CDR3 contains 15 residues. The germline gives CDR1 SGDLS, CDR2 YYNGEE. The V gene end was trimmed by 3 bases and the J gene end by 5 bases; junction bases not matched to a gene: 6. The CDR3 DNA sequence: TGTGCCAGCAGCGGCTCGACTAGCGAAACCGGGGAGCTGTTTTTT. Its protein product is CASSGSTSETGELFF. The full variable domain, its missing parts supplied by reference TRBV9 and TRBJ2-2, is DSGVTQTPKHLITATGQRVTLRCSPRSGDLSVYWYQQSLDQGLQFLIQYYNGEERAKGNILERFSAQQFPDLHSELNLSSLELGDSALYFCASSGSTSETGELFFGEGSRLTVL.

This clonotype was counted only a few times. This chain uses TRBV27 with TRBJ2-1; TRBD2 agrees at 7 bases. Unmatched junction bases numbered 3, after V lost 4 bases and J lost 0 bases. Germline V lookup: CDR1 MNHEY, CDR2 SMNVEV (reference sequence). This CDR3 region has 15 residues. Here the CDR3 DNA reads TGTGCCAGCAGTTGGGGCGGGAGCTCCTACAATGAGCAGTTCTTC. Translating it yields CASSWGGSSYNEQFF.

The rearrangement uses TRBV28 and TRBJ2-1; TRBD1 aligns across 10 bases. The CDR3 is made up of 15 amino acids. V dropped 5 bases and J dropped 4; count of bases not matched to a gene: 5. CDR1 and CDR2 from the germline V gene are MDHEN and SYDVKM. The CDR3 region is CASSLGQGFYNEQFF. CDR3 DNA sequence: TGTGCCAGCAGTCTGGGACAGGGGTTTTACAATGAGCAGTTCTTC.

This CDR3 is CSVGGTVQYF. In nucleotides, the CDR3 is TGCAGCGTTGGCGGGACAGTTCAGTACTTC. The gene calls are TRBV29-1 and TRBJ2-4; tentatively, D is TRBD1 (7 bases). This CDR3 spans 10 amino acids. The germline gives CDR1 SQVTM, CDR2 ANQGSEA. V lost 4 bases and J lost 11, with 9 bases in between.

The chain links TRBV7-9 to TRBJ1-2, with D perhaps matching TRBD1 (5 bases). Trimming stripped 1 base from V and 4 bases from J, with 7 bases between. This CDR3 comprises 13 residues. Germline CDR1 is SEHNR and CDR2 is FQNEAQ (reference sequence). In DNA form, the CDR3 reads TGTGCCAGCAGCTTAGTTGGGGGCTATGGCTACACCTTC. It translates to CASSLVGGYGYTF.

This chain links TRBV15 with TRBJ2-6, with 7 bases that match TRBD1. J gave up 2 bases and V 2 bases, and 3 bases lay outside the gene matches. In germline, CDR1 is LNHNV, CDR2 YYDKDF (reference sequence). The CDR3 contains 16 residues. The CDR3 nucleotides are TGTGCCACCAGCAGACCCGACAGGGCTGGGGCCAACGTCCTGACTTTC. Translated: CATSRPDRAGANVLTF.

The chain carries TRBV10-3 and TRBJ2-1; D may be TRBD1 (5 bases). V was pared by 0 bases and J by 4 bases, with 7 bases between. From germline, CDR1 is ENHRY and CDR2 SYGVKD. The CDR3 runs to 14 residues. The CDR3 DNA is TGTGCCATCAGTGAGTCCCCAGGGTACAATGAGCAGTTCTTC. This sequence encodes CAISESPGYNEQFF.

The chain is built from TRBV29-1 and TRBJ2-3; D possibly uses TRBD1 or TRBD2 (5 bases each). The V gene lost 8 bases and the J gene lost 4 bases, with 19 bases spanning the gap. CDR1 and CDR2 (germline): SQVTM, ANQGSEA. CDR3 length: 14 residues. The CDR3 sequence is CSLGDGLGADTQYF. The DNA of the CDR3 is TGCAGCCTCGGCGATGGTCTGGGGGCAGATACGCAGTATTTT.

CDR3 DNA sequence: TGCAGCGCCTTCCGAACAGGGGCAGATACGCAGTATTTT. Translation gives CSAFRTGADTQYF. V is TRBV29-1 and J is TRBJ2-3; 7 bases fit TRBD1. The germline CDR1 and CDR2 sequences are SQVTM and ANQGSEA. The CDR3 has 13 residues. Unmatched junction bases numbered 8, after V lost 7 bases and J lost 4 bases.

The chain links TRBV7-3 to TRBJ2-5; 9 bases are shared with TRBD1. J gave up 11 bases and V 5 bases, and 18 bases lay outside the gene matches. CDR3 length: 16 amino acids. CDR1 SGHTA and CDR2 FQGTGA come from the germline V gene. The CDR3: CASSPAMGTGYHEQYF. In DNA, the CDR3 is TGTGCCAGCAGCCCAGCCATGGGGACAGGGTATCATGAGCAGTACTTC.

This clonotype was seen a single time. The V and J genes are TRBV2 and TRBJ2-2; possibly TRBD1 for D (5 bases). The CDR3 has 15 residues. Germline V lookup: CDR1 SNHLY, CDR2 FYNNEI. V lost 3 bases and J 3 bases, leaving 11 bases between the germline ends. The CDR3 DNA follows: TGTGCCAGCAGTGAGGACATGGCCCACACCGGGGAGCTGTTTTTT. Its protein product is CASSEDMAHTGELFF.

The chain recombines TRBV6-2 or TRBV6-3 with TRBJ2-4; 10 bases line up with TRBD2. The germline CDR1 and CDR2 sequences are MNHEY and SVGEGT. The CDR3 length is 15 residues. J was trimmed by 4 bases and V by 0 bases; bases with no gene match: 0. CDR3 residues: CASSYSTSGKNIQYF. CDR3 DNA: TGTGCCAGCAGTTACTCGACTAGCGGGAAAAACATTCAGTACTTC.

The CDR3, as DNA: TGCAGTGCTAGTAGAACCCGGGACATAGGCACAGATACGCAGTATTTT. Translated: CSASRTRDIGTDTQYF. The V gene is TRBV20-1, the J gene TRBJ2-3; D may be TRBD1 (6 bases). The CDR3 sequence is 16 residues long. Germline V gene sequence: CDR1 DFQATT, CDR2 SNEGSKA (reference sequence). Trimming took off 3 bases at V and 1 base at J, with 17 bases between the two ends.

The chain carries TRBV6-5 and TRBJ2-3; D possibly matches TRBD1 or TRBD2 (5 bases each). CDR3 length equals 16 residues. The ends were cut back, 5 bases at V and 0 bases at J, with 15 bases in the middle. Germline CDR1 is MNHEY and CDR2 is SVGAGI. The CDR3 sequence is CASSPDRGTSTDTQYF. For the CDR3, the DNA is TGTGCCAGCAGTCCCGATCGGGGCACTAGCACAGATACGCAGTATTTT.

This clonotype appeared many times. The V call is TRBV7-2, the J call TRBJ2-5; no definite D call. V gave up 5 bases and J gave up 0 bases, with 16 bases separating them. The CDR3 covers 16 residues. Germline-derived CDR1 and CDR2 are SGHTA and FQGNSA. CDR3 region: CASSPPGRGYQETQYF. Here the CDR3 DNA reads TGTGCCAGCAGCCCCCCTGGGCGTGGGTACCAAGAGACCCAGTACTTC.

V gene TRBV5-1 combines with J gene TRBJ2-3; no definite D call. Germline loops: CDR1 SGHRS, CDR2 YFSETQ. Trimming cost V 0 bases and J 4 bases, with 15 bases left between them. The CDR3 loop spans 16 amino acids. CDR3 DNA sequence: TGCGCCAGCAGCTTGGCCGTTGCTGCAATCCCAGATACGCAGTATTTT. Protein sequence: CASSLAVAAIPDTQYF.

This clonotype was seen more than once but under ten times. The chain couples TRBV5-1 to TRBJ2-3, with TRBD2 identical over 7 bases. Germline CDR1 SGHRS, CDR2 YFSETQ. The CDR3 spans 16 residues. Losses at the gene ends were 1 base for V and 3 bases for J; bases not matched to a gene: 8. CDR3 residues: CASSLNAGALTDTQYF. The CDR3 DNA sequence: TGCGCCAGCAGCTTGAATGCGGGAGCCTTAACAGATACGCAGTATTTT.

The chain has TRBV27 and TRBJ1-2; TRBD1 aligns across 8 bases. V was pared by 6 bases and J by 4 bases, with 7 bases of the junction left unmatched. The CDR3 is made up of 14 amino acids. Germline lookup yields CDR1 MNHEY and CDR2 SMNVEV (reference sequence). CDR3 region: CASSPRDRSYGYTF. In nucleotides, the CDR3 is TGTGCCAGCAGCCCCCGGGACAGGTCCTATGGCTACACCTTC.

The CDR3 reads CSAQHPSGGPYNEQFF. The CDR3 DNA is TGCAGTGCTCAACATCCTAGCGGGGGGCCATACAATGAGCAGTTCTTC. The rearrangement joins TRBV20-1 to TRBJ2-1; 11 positions match TRBD2. The trim removed 5 bases at V and 4 bases at J, leaving 10 bases unmatched. CDR3 length equals 16 residues. Per germline, CDR1 DFQATT and CDR2 SNEGSKA (reference sequence).

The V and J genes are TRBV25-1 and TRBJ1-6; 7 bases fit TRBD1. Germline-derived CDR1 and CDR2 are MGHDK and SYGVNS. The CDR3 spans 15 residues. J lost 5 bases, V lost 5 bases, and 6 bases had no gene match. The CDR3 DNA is TGTGCCAGCAGTACCTCGACAGGGAATAATTCACCCCTCCACTTT. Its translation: CASSTSTGNNSPLHF.

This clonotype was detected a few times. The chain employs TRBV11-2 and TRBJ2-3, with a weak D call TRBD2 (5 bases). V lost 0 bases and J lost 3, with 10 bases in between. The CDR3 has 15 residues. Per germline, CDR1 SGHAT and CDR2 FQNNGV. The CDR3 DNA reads TGTGCCAGCAGCTTAGAGCTACTAGTAACAGATACGCAGTATTTT. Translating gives CASSLELLVTDTQYF. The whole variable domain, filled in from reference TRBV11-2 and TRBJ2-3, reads EAGVAQSPRYKIIEKRQSVAFWCNPISGHATLYWYQQILGQGPKLLIQFQNNGVVDDSQLPKDRFSAERLKGVDSTLKIQPAKLEDSAVYLCASSLELLVTDTQYFGPGTRLTVL.

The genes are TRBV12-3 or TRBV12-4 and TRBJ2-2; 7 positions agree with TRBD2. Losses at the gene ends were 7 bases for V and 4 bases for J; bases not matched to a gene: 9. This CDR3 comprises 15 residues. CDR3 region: CASKEGGRGTGELFF. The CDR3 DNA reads TGTGCCAGCAAAGAGGGCGGGAGAGGCACCGGGGAGCTGTTTTTT.

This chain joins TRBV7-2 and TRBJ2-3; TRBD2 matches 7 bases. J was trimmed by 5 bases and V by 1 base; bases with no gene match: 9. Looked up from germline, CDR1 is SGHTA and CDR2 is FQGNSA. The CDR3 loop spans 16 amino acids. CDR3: CASSLDRDYWVDTQYF. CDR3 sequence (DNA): TGTGCCAGCAGCTTAGATCGGGACTACTGGGTAGATACGCAGTATTTT.